This TCR beta chain was found in a study of T cell responses to AZD1222 COVID-19 vaccine. Study details: Pooling was applied to second doses at about 4 or about 12 weeks. Study conclusions and caveats: When two AZD1222 doses had been given, Spike-specific TCR breadth and depth rose. It was only after the peak T cell response that any repertoires were sampled.

The table came from immunoSEQ multiplex PCR; TCRdb's copy has only in-frame clones and leaves some out. The table includes approximately 85,000 clones, around 85% detected once. For this clone: What it binds is not known.

CDR3 length equals 14 residues. Trimming at V came to 4 bases and at J to 4 bases, leaving 4 bases not matched to a gene. Per germline, CDR1 SGHRS and CDR2 YFSETQ. The source was peripheral blood, collected on day 0 of AZD1222 vaccination. The V call is TRBV5-1, the J call TRBJ2-2; 7 nucleotides agree with TRBD1. This clonotype was obtained from an adult in good health. CDR3 nucleotide sequence: TGCGCCAGCAGCAGACAGGGAAGCACCGGGGAGCTGTTTTTT. Its protein product is CASSRQGSTGELFF.